Shown below are 25 T cell receptor beta chains from a single sample sequenced in a study of Graves' ophthalmopathy and Graves' hyperthyroidism. From RNA, the CDR3 regions of TCR beta chains were amplified and sequenced. Investigators did first-round RT-PCR with HTBI primers, then second-round multiplex PCR. MiXCR, run by TCRdb on the multiplex PCR reads, gives a single entry per CDR3 protein. Found here are about 400,000 distinct CDR3 sequences, around 17% of them singletons; the top ten hold 1.6%. The sample comprised peripheral blood. These receptors were taken from a woman under 30 with Graves' ophthalmopathy.

At least ten counts were recorded for this clonotype. The rearrangement links TRBV19 to TRBJ2-7; unclear D gene. Germline V CDR1 and CDR2: LNHDA, SQIVND (reference sequence). Trimming stripped 4 bases from V and 2 bases from J, with 12 bases between. The CDR3 length is 14 residues. The CDR3 DNA sequence: TGTGCCAGTAGTAAACGGCCCCTAACCTACGAGCAGTACTTC. This codes for CASSKRPLTYEQYF. The full variable domain, its missing parts supplied by reference TRBV19 and TRBJ2-7, is DGGITQSPKYLFRKEGQNVTLSCEQNLNHDAMYWYRQDPGQGLRLIYYSQIVNDFQKGDIAEGYSVSREKKESFPLTVTSAQKNPTAFYLCASSKRPLTYEQYFGPGTRLTVT.

This clonotype occurred many times. The V gene is TRBV27, the J gene TRBJ2-5, with D uncertain. V was cut by 7 bases and J by 4 bases, with 13 bases left in between. CDR1 and CDR2 from the germline V gene are MNHEY and SMNVEV (reference sequence). The CDR3 sequence is 13 residues long. For the CDR3, the DNA is TGTGCCAGCACTAAGAGCCCAGGAGAGACCCAGTACTTC. This encodes CASTKSPGETQYF.

This clonotype was seen at least ten times. The chain carries TRBV29-1 and TRBJ2-7, with 7 bases lining up with TRBD2. Per the germline V gene, CDR1 is SQVTM and CDR2 is ANQGSEA. The ends lost 0 bases at V and 5 bases at J; junction bases unmatched: 4. This CDR3 is built from 13 residues. The CDR3 sequence is CSVEEIAGDEQYF. The CDR3 region has the DNA TGCAGCGTTGAAGAGATCGCGGGAGACGAGCAGTACTTC.

This clonotype showed up many times. This chain joins TRBV19 and TRBJ2-7; D perhaps matches TRBD1 (6 bases). Germline CDR1 reads LNHDA; CDR2 reads SQIVND (reference sequence). V lost 3 bases and J lost 2, with 11 bases in between. This CDR3 contains 14 residues. The CDR3 DNA is TGTGCCAGTAGTATGGGCGACAGGACCTACGAGCAGTACTTC. Residues: CASSMGDRTYEQYF.

This clonotype was recorded many times. This sequence joins TRBV2 and TRBJ2-5; TRBD2 matches at 13 bases. V shed 4 bases, J shed 2 bases, and the junction held 1 base outside the gene matches. The CDR3 is made up of 15 amino acids. CDR1 is SNHLY and CDR2 is FYNNEI in the germline V gene. The CDR3 DNA reads TGTGCCAGCAGTGCGGGACTAGCGGGGCAAGAGACCCAGTACTTC. Residues: CASSAGLAGQETQYF.

In this sample, this clonotype turned up many times. V usage is TRBV7-2 and J usage is TRBJ2-7; the D gene is possibly TRBD2 (6 bases). V shed 1 base and J shed 7 bases, with 11 bases lying between them. Germline V gene sequence: CDR1 SGHTA, CDR2 FQGNSA. This CDR3 contains 13 residues. CDR3 loop: CASSLGLVGEQYF. The CDR3 bases are TGTGCCAGCAGCTTAGGACTAGTGGGGGAGCAGTACTTC.

This clonotype occurred many times. This chain links TRBV20-1 with TRBJ2-7; perhaps TRBD2 as D (6 bases). The CDR3 spans 14 residues. With 6 bases removed from V and 3 bases from J, the gap between germline ends came to 18 bases. The V gene's germline CDR1 is DFQATT and CDR2 SNEGSKA (reference sequence). CDR3 in amino acids: CSAQSGLLNYEQYF. The CDR3 DNA reads TGCAGTGCCCAGTCGGGACTCTTAAACTACGAGCAGTACTTC.

In this sample, this clonotype turned up many times. This chain links TRBV11-3 with TRBJ1-1, with 9 nucleotides matching TRBD1. Per germline, CDR1 SGHNT and CDR2 YENEEA. The CDR3 is 15 amino acids. V lost 1 base, J lost 2 bases, and 2 bases stayed unmatched. The CDR3 spells CASSLGDRDNTEAFF. CDR3 DNA sequence: TGTGCCAGCAGCTTAGGGGACAGGGACAACACTGAAGCTTTCTTT.

This clonotype was counted at least ten times. V and J are TRBV5-6 and TRBJ1-2; possibly TRBD1 for D (5 bases). The CDR3 runs to 14 residues. From germline, CDR1 is SGHDT and CDR2 YYEEEE. V lost 3 bases and J 8 bases, leaving 17 bases between the germline ends. Here the CDR3 reads CASSSQGPRRGYTF. The CDR3 DNA is TGTGCCAGCAGCTCCCAGGGCCCGCGTCGGGGCTACACCTTC.

This clonotype was counted at least ten times. J is TRBJ1-2 and V is TRBV11-2; 7 bases map to TRBD1. Trimming took 1 base from V and 7 from J; bases not matched to a gene: 3. This CDR3 contains 13 residues. The V gene's germline CDR1 is SGHAT and CDR2 FQNNGV. As DNA, the CDR3 is TGTGCCAGCAGCTTAGGAGGGGGCCTTGGCTACACCTTC. This encodes CASSLGGGLGYTF.

This clonotype was counted many times. This chain uses TRBV27 with TRBJ2-7; 8 bases match TRBD2. Germline V CDR1 and CDR2: MNHEY, SMNVEV (reference sequence). J was trimmed by 7 bases and V by 3 bases; bases with no gene match: 2. The CDR3 loop spans 12 amino acids. The CDR3, as DNA: TGTGCCAGCAGTTTGCCGGGGGGGGAGCAGTACTTC. Translated: CASSLPGGEQYF.

This clonotype was picked up many times. V is TRBV27 and J is TRBJ2-7; 9 bases agree with TRBD1. The V gene end was trimmed by 3 bases and the J gene end by 3 bases; junction bases not matched to a gene: 9. The V gene's germline CDR1 is MNHEY and CDR2 SMNVEV (reference sequence). This CDR3 is 16 amino acids long. The CDR3 reads CASSLLRTGVFYEQYF. DNA of the CDR3: TGTGCCAGCAGTTTGTTGAGGACAGGGGTTTTCTACGAGCAGTACTTC.

This clonotype was found many times. The chain links TRBV20-1 to TRBJ2-7; 8 nucleotides agree with TRBD1. The CDR3 runs to 13 residues. Losses at the gene ends were 6 bases for V and 4 bases for J; bases not matched to a gene: 8. Germline assignment: CDR1 DFQATT and CDR2 SNEGSKA (reference sequence). CDR3 in DNA: TGCAGTGCCCCGGACAGGGCGCGTTACGAGCAGTACTTC. It encodes CSAPDRARYEQYF.

This clonotype was seen repeatedly, ten times or more. The V gene is TRBV6-1, the J gene TRBJ1-2; D is unresolved. This CDR3 region has 12 residues. Deletions cut 6 bases from V and 6 bases from J, with 11 bases between. The germline gives CDR1 MNHNS, CDR2 SASEGT. In DNA, the CDR3 is TGTGCCAGCAGCCCATTGGGGAATGGCTACACCTTC. Protein sequence: CASSPLGNGYTF.

The V call is TRBV20-1, the J call TRBJ2-5; 9 nucleotides agree with TRBD2. Germline V gives CDR1 DFQATT, CDR2 SNEGSKA (reference sequence). V dropped 4 bases and J dropped 1; count of bases not matched to a gene: 1. This CDR3 is built from 13 residues. The CDR3 DNA reads TGCAGTGCTATTAGCGGGGGCCAAGAGACCCAGTACTTC. It is translated as CSAISGGQETQYF.

The chain joins TRBV30 to TRBJ1-5; unclear D gene. V dropped 0 bases and J dropped 5 bases, with 8 bases sitting between them. The germline V gene encodes CDR1 GTSNPN and CDR2 SVGIG (reference sequence). The CDR3 has 13 amino acids. The CDR3 region is CAWSVGPHQPQHF. The CDR3, as DNA: TGTGCCTGGAGTGTTGGACCGCATCAGCCCCAGCATTTT.

This clonotype was observed at least ten times. The chain combines TRBV30 with TRBJ1-6; D gene ambiguous. Germline V lookup: CDR1 GTSNPN, CDR2 SVGIG (reference sequence). The CDR3 has 13 amino acids. Here the CDR3 reads CGGTATYNSPLHF. In DNA, the CDR3 is TGTGGAGGCACAGCGACGTATAATTCACCCCTCCACTTT.

This clonotype showed up many times. The V and J genes are TRBV6-2 or TRBV6-3 and TRBJ2-2; 15 bases fit TRBD2. V was pared by 2 bases and J by 3 bases, with 10 bases of the junction left unmatched. Germline values: CDR1 MNHEY, CDR2 SVGEGT. This CDR3 is 20 amino acids long. CDR3: CASSYRPGLAGGQDTGELFF. The CDR3 nucleotides are TGTGCCAGCAGTTACCGACCTGGACTAGCGGGAGGGCAGGACACCGGGGAGCTGTTTTTT.

This clonotype was seen more than once but under ten times. The rearrangement links TRBV6-1 to TRBJ2-5; the match to TRBD1 covers 8 bases. The V segment lost 3 bases and the J segment 3 bases; nucleotides outside the gene matches: 0. This CDR3 is built from 13 residues. Germline CDR1 and CDR2: MNHNS and SASEGT. Here the CDR3 DNA reads TGTGCCAGCAGTGAGGGACAGGAAGAGACCCAGTACTTC. Protein: CASSEGQEETQYF.

This clonotype was recorded at least ten times. This chain joins TRBV5-1 and TRBJ2-2; 9 bases fit TRBD1. Germline-derived CDR1 and CDR2 are SGHRS and YFSETQ. The J segment lost 0 bases and the V segment lost 2 bases, leaving 8 bases of the junction unmatched. The CDR3 contains 18 residues. CDR3: CASSFHRGPSANTGELFF. In DNA, the CDR3 is TGCGCCAGCAGCTTTCACAGGGGGCCCTCCGCGAACACCGGGGAGCTGTTTTTT.

Ten or more counts support this clonotype. This chain uses TRBV15 with TRBJ1-1; no definite D call. V was clipped by 1 base and J by 5 bases, with 11 bases between them. Germline CDR1 reads LNHNV; CDR2 reads YYDKDF (reference sequence). The CDR3 contains 14 residues. CDR3 bases: TGTGCCACCAGCAGAGGACTGGGAGGTACTGAAGCTTTCTTT. Protein: CATSRGLGGTEAFF. The full variable domain, its missing parts supplied by reference TRBV15 and TRBJ1-1, is DAMVIQNPRYQVTQFGKPVTLSCSQTLNHNVMYWYQQKSSQAPKLLFHYYDKDFNNEADTPDNFQSRRPNTSFCFLDIRSPGLGDTAMYLCATSRGLGGTEAFFGQGTRLTVV.

This clonotype showed up many times. The chain employs TRBV3-1 and TRBJ1-2; no clear D. V lost 1 base and J lost 7, with 7 bases in between. CDR1 is LGHDT, CDR2 YNNKEL, per germline (reference sequence). The CDR3 consists of 12 residues. DNA of the CDR3: TGTGCCAGCAGCCAAGGCGAGGGTGGCTACACCTTC. It yields the protein CASSQGEGGYTF.

This clonotype was seen ten or more times. V is TRBV20-1 and J is TRBJ1-5, with 8 bases fitting TRBD1. Unmatched junction bases numbered 5, after V lost 7 bases and J lost 6 bases. This CDR3 has 12 amino acids. CDR1 DFQATT and CDR2 SNEGSKA come from the germline V gene (reference sequence). CDR3 in amino acids: CSVLQGVQPQHF. CDR3 DNA sequence: TGCAGTGTGTTACAGGGGGTTCAGCCCCAGCATTTT.

The chain links TRBV19 to TRBJ2-7; 8 bases map to TRBD2. The J call is uncertain, as TRBJ2-5 better fits the DNA end. This CDR3 spans 13 amino acids. Germline V gene sequence: CDR1 LNHDA, CDR2 SQIVND (reference sequence). CDR3 sequence reads: CASKAGGQETQYF. CDR3 DNA sequence: TGTGCCAGTAAGGCGGGGGGCCAAGAGACCCAGTACTTC.

The genes are TRBV30 and TRBJ1-6; D is uncertain. The CDR3 consists of 14 residues. The germline CDR1 and CDR2 sequences are GTSNPN and SVGIG (reference sequence). V was clipped by 2 bases and J by 7 bases, with 12 bases between them. The CDR3 spells CAWSLDSQNSPLHF. The CDR3 region has the DNA TGTGCCTGGAGTCTGGACTCGCAAAATTCACCCCTCCACTTT.